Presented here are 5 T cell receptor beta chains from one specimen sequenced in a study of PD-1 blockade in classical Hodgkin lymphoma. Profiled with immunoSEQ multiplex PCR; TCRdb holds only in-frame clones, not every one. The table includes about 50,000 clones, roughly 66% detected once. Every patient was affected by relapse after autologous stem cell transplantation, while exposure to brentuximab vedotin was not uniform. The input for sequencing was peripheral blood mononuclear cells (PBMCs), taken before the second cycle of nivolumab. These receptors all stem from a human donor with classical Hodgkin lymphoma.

Here the CDR3 reads CASSLGPRGLDTQYF. CDR3 DNA sequence: TGTGCCAGCAGCTTAGGGCCCAGGGGGCTGGATACGCAGTATTTT. The rearrangement links TRBV7-2 to TRBJ2-3; TRBD1 matches 8 bases. The germline V gene has CDR1 SGHTA and CDR2 FQGNSA. The CDR3 extends over 15 amino acids. V dropped 1 base and J dropped 6; count of bases not matched to a gene: 6.

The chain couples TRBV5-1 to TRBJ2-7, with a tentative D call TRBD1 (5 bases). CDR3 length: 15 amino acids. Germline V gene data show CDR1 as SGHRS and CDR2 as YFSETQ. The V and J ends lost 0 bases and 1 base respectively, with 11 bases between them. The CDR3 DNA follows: TGCGCCAGCAGCTTGGTCTCAGGGTCTTCCTACGAGCAGTACTTC. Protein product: CASSLVSGSSYEQYF. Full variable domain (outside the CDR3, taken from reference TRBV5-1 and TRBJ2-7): KAGVTQTPRYLIKTRGQQVTLSCSPISGHRSVSWYQQTPGQGLQFLFEYFSETQRNKGNFPGRFSGRQFSNSRSEMNVSTLELGDSALYLCASSLVSGSSYEQYFGPGTRLTVT.

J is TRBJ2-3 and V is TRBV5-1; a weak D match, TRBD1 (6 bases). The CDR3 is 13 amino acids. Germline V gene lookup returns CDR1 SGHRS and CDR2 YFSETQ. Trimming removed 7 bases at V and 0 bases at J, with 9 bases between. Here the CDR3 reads CASSRGSTDTQYF. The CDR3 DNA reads TGCGCCAGCTCCAGGGGTAGCACAGATACGCAGTATTTT.

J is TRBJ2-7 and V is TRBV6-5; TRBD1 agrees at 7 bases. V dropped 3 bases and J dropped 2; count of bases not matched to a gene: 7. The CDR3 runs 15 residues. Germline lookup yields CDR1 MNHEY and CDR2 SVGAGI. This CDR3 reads CASSYSSGGPYEQYF. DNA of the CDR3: TGTGCCAGCAGTTATTCGTCAGGGGGACCCTACGAGCAGTACTTC.

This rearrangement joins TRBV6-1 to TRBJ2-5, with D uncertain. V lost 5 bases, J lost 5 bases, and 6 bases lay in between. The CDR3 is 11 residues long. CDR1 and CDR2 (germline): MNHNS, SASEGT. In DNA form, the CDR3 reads TGTGCCAGCAGTCCTACCGAGACCCAGTACTTC. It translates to CASSPTETQYF.